This TCR beta chain stems from a study of blood T cells in healthy people across ages. A second PCR of about 6 to 11 cycles used a sample-barcoded 5' primer and a J-beta primer mix. Using its own MiXCR run on the 5' RACE reads, TCRdb lists one record per CDR3 protein. The sample includes fewer than 2,000,000 distinct CDR3 sequences, approximately 39% seen only once; the top ten take about 21%. V lost 5 bases, J lost 3 bases, and 10 bases lay in between. Germline-derived CDR1 and CDR2 are SGHTA and FQGTGA. The CDR3 is 13 amino acids. The chain has TRBV7-3 and TRBJ1-2; weak D call: TRBD1 (5 bases). The source material was blood. This clonotype was obtained from a human donor in good health. The CDR3 sequence is CASSPTVHYGYTF. The CDR3 DNA is TGTGCCAGCAGCCCGACAGTTCACTATGGCTACACCTTC.